This TCR beta chain originates from a study of blood T cell repertoires in COVID-19 (TCRdb year 2020). Turning to the overall study: The collaborator samples originated in the United States, Italy and Spain and spanned the acute and convalescent phases of COVID-19. The prospective study material was composed of cDNA or gDNA derived from T cells, B-cell-depleted T cells, or PBMCs. Deeply sampled blood TCRbeta repertoires from subjects exposed to, actively infected with, or recovered from COVID-19 were included in the dataset. A freely available public database, intended as a resource for researchers studying the immune response to SARS-CoV-2, is where the repertoires were released. The samples were drawn from the first 160 participants of the ongoing ImmuneRACE study and from some 1,300 subjects provided by 6 global collaborators. The sample metadata nearly always contained a de-identified subject ID, COVID-19 status, age in years and sex. Where available, HLA class I and class II types were obtained from metadata supplied by the sample provider rather than from assay-based typing. Overall results and qualifications from the work: Clinical and demographic metadata were provided uncurated, with the amount varying by source and participant.

The immunoSEQ Assay, a bias-controlled multiplex PCR, was used to amplify TCRbeta CDR3 regions from genomic DNA. Concerning the study's data processing: The number of nucleated cells in each sample was estimated by amplification of reference gene primers within the assay. To quantify the absolute abundance of each unique TCRbeta CDR3 rearrangement, sequence reads were collapsed and filtered. For each sample, productive Simpson clonality was calculated by taking the square root of Simpson's diversity index across productive rearrangements. TCRdb re-hosts the immuneACCESS table, in-frame sequences only. Its copies lack some clones; in the studies checked, an unresolved V gene accounts for under half of them, and the cause for the rest is not known. Clone size and V and J calls were adopted from that table, with D and trimming inferred from the DNA. This sample comprises under 250,000 clones, over 75% of them detected only once. The top ten hold around 4.5% of the sample.

In the prospective study, participants were about 18 to 89 years old, resided in about two dozen geographic areas of the United States, and were enrolled through a virtual design. Cohort assignment in the prospective study relied on participant-reported clinical history from a screening survey and a study questionnaire. Mobile phlebotomists in the prospective study collected whole blood, serum and a nasopharyngeal or oropharyngeal swab from every participant. Additional blood draws and questionnaires over a 2-month period could optionally be provided by prospective study participants. Before DNA extraction, blood samples from the prospective study were shipped at room temperature or frozen. In regard to this clone: Its specific antigen is unknown. Per-base qualities were not stored, and no clone one base away is much larger.

The CDR3 has 15 amino acids, counting the end cysteine and phenylalanine. The sequence is cut down to CDR3 DNA, 45 bases in frame from base 1. V is trimmed back by 3 bases and J by 7 bases, and the junction contains 10 bases that no gene match accounts for. CDR1 and CDR2 (LGHDT, YNNKEL) derive from the germline V gene (reference sequence). Material for sequencing was PBMCs or T cells enriched from blood (not recorded which). The TCR was taken from a man younger than 45 with acute COVID-19. The V gene is TRBV3-1 (or the pseudogene TRBV3-2) and the J gene is TRBJ1-1; 8 bases in between match TRBD1. The DNA sequence reads TGTGCCAGCAGCCAGGCTGACAGGGGCTCACTTGAAGCTTTCTTT. The resulting protein is CASSQADRGSLEAFF.